Described below is a single TCR beta chain sequence and its context. The V gene's germline CDR1 is SQVTM and CDR2 ANQGSEA. The CDR3 runs 14 residues. Trimming took off 5 bases at V and 7 bases at J, with 18 bases between the two ends. The entirety of the isolated RNA underwent reverse transcription, so expressed TCRB transcripts were sequenced. Profiled with immunoSEQ multiplex PCR; TCRdb holds only in-frame clones, not every one. The table shows roughly 380,000 clones, with less than 20% occurring only once. This entry belongs to a study of beta chain features in type 1 diabetes. V usage is TRBV29-1 and J usage is TRBJ2-1; tentatively, D is TRBD1 (5 bases). This receptor was identified in a woman under 30 in good health. Sequencing used naive CD4+ T cells from blood. The CDR3 reads CSVPEAGALNEQFF. DNA of the CDR3: TGCAGCGTTCCCGAAGCTGGGGCCTTGAATGAGCAGTTCTTC.